The present T cell receptor (beta chain) was sequenced within a study of neurological immune-mediated disorders. Regarding time point: technical triplicate 2. The unsorted libraries were generated from a total of 2 million PBMCs, which had been stored in RNAlater at -80 C. Concerning this clonotype: The antigen remains unidentified.

The cDNA was produced through 5'RACE with 10-nucleotide random UMIs. In TCRdb, the 5' RACE reads were re-called with MiXCR into one record per CDR3 protein. The data hold roughly 61,000 distinct CDR3 sequences, with nearly 25% observed a single time. Study outcomes and limitations: In HTLV-1-associated myelopathy, TCR clonal expansion was greatest, whereas multiple sclerosis had the least, falling below healthy controls. None of the CDR3 amino acid sequences of expanded clones recurred across subjects, suggesting private repertoires in all groups.

This clonotype originated in a man in his 60s with HTLV-1-associated myelopathy (HAM/TSP). Sequenced material: PBMCs.

The CDR3 bases are TGTGCCAGCAGTTACGACGGAGGATATAATTCACCCCTCCACTTT. Residues: CASSYDGGYNSPLHF. The genes are TRBV6-6 and TRBJ1-6, with D uncertain. The V and J ends lost 2 bases and 4 bases respectively, with 9 bases between them. The CDR3 consists of 15 residues. The germline V gene has CDR1 MNHNY and CDR2 SVGAGI (reference sequence).